These T cell receptor beta chains were read from a single sample in a study of beta chain features in type 1 diabetes. TCRdb keeps only in-frame clones here, not all; method: immunoSEQ multiplex PCR. Of a few hundred thousand clones in the sample, around 15% are singletons; the top ten hold about 6.6%. The specimen sequenced was central memory CD4+ T cells from blood. Receptor source: a man aged 25-40 years in good health. Each CDR3 is given with its conserved first and last residue. D genes are given only for firm matches. Only some rows state a clone size, as once, few, many or a class for expanded clones.

V: TRBV9
size: -
D: TRBD2
J: TRBJ2-1
DNA: TGTGCCAGCAGCAAGGGGAGGGCTGCCGTTGGACTAGCGATACATGAGCAGTTCTTC
CDR3: CASSKGRAAVGLAIHEQFF

V: TRBV7-9
size: -
D: -
J: TRBJ2-1
DNA: TGTGCCAGCACCCCCCGGGTGGCTAGCCGGGCATGGGCTGAGCAGTTCTTC
CDR3: CASTPRVASRAWAEQFF

V: TRBV28
size: few
D: -
J: TRBJ2-1
DNA: TGTGCCAGCAGTGACCGGGGCTCTATTAATTGGTTCTTC
CDR3: CASSDRGSINWFF

V: TRBV11-2
size: few
D: -
J: TRBJ2-2
DNA: TGTGCCAGCAGCCCCTTATACACCGGGGAGCTGTTTTTT
CDR3: CASSPLYTGELFF

V: TRBV4-3
size: -
D: TRBD1
J: TRBJ1-5
DNA: TGCGCCAGCAGTCAGGACAGGGCAGTATTCCCCCAGCATTTT
CDR3: CASSQDRAVFPQHF

V: TRBV29-1
size: many
D: -
J: TRBJ1-5
DNA: TGCAGCGCGGGGGATCACAATCAGCCCCAGCATTTT
CDR3: CSAGDHNQPQHF

V: TRBV7-2
size: few
D: -
J: TRBJ1-5
DNA: TGTGCCAGCAGCCGTGATCGGCAGCCCCAGCATTTT
CDR3: CASSRDRQPQHF

V: TRBV2
size: -
D: -
J: TRBJ2-1
DNA: TGTGCCAGCAGTAAGTTGAATGAGCAGTTCTTC
CDR3: CASSKLNEQFF

V: TRBV11-2
size: -
D: -
J: TRBJ1-5
DNA: TGTGCCAGCAGCTTATCCGGGGGCAGGGGCCCAAATCAGCCCCAGCATTTT
CDR3: CASSLSGGRGPNQPQHF

V: TRBV2
size: few
D: -
J: TRBJ2-2
DNA: TGTGCCAGCAGTGACAGGGGGGACACCGGGGAGCTGTTTTTT
CDR3: CASSDRGDTGELFF

V: TRBV2
size: few
D: TRBD1
J: TRBJ2-3
DNA: TGTGCCAGCAGTGAGACAGGGTCTACAGATACGCAGTATTTT
CDR3: CASSETGSTDTQYF

V: TRBV6-5
size: -
D: -
J: TRBJ1-5
DNA: TGTGCCAGCAGTTCAAGGGGACATCAGCCCCAGCATTTT
CDR3: CASSSRGHQPQHF

V: TRBV27
size: -
D: TRBD1
J: TRBJ1-6
DNA: TGTGCCAGCACGGGGGACAGCAATTCACCCCTCCACTTT
CDR3: CASTGDSNSPLHF

V: TRBV5-1
size: -
D: -
J: TRBJ1-2
DNA: TGCGCCAGCAGCTTGGATGGACAGAGGAGTGGCTACACCTTC
CDR3: CASSLDGQRSGYTF

V: TRBV9
size: -
D: -
J: TRBJ1-4
DNA: TGTGCCAGCAGATTCTATCTCAGGTCTATTGCAACTAATGAAAAACTGTTTTTT
CDR3: CASRFYLRSIATNEKLFF

V: TRBV6-6
size: few
D: -
J: TRBJ1-2
DNA: TGTGCCAGCAGGAGGACGGACTATGGCTACACCTTC
CDR3: CASRRTDYGYTF

V: TRBV5-1
size: few
D: -
J: TRBJ2-2
DNA: TGCGCCAGCAGCCGTATCTCTGGTACAGCCCCCGGGGAGCTGTTTTTT
CDR3: CASSRISGTAPGELFF

V: TRBV4-1
size: few
D: -
J: TRBJ1-4
DNA: TGCGCCAGCAGCCGGTTGGGACGGACTAATGAAAAACTGTTTTTT
CDR3: CASSRLGRTNEKLFF

V: TRBV11-2
size: -
D: TRBD2
J: TRBJ2-1
DNA: TGTGCCAGCAGCTTCTCTAGCGGTGCTTCCTACAATGAGCAGTTCTTC
CDR3: CASSFSSGASYNEQFF

V: TRBV9
size: -
D: -
J: TRBJ2-7
DNA: TGTGCCAGCAGCGTAGGGGCCGGGACGGACTCCTACGAGCAGTACTTC
CDR3: CASSVGAGTDSYEQYF

V: TRBV9
size: -
D: -
J: TRBJ1-3
DNA: TGTGCCAGCAGCGTATCTCAGGGGAGCTCTGGAAACACCATATATTTT
CDR3: CASSVSQGSSGNTIYF

V: TRBV10-3
size: few
D: -
J: TRBJ2-7
DNA: TGTGCCATCAAAACTAGCTTTACTTCCTACGAGCAGTACTTC
CDR3: CAIKTSFTSYEQYF

V: TRBV11-3
size: few
D: TRBD2
J: TRBJ2-1
DNA: TGTGCCAGCCAGCGGGATTCCTATGAGCAGTTCTTC
CDR3: CASQRDSYEQFF

V: TRBV11-3
size: -
D: TRBD2
J: TRBJ2-3
DNA: TGTGCCAGCAGCTGGACTAGCGGCAGCACAGATACGCAGTATTTT
CDR3: CASSWTSGSTDTQYF

V: TRBV7-6
size: few
D: TRBD2
J: TRBJ2-2
DNA: TGTGCCAGCAGGATACTAGCGGGAGCGACCGGGGAGCTGTTTTTT
CDR3: CASRILAGATGELFF

V: TRBV7-2
size: -
D: -
J: TRBJ2-3
DNA: TGTGCCAGCACCCTAGCGGATACGCAGTATTTT
CDR3: CASTLADTQYF

V: TRBV7-2
size: few
D: -
J: TRBJ2-7
DNA: TGTGCCAGCAGCTTAGCCCCTGCGCGGAGATTCTCCTACGAGCAGTACTTC
CDR3: CASSLAPARRFSYEQYF

V: TRBV19
size: -
D: -
J: TRBJ1-5
DNA: TGTGCCACCTCCCCCTTCTTGGGCGATAGGCAGCCCCAGCATTTT
CDR3: CATSPFLGDRQPQHF

V: TRBV7-9
size: few
D: -
J: TRBJ1-2
DNA: TGTGCCAGCAGCTACGGGCAGCGACCAAACTATGGCTACACCTTC
CDR3: CASSYGQRPNYGYTF

V: TRBV27
size: few
D: TRBD1
J: TRBJ1-4
DNA: TGTGCCAGCAGTTTCCAGGGGGCGCCGGGGAATGAAAAACTGTTTTTT
CDR3: CASSFQGAPGNEKLFF

V: TRBV6-6
size: -
D: -
J: TRBJ1-2
DNA: TGTGCCAGCAGTTCGACCCGGGGGAGCTATGGCTACACCTTC
CDR3: CASSSTRGSYGYTF